Listed here are 26 T cell receptor beta chains from one sample, sequenced in a study of blood T cell repertoires in COVID-19. TCRdb keeps only in-frame clones here, not all; method: immunoSEQ multiplex PCR. The sample contains under 300,000 clones, around 85% of which appear only once. Sequencing used peripheral blood. The receptors originated from a woman older than 75 with acute or convalescent COVID-19.

This chain connects TRBV5-1 to TRBJ2-1; TRBD2 is a possible D gene (6 bases). Germline values: CDR1 SGHRS, CDR2 YFSETQ. The CDR3 runs 15 residues. Trimming stripped 4 bases from V and 7 bases from J, with 18 bases between. This CDR3 reads CASSEGSGEKNEQFF. The DNA of the CDR3 is TGCGCCAGCAGCGAGGGTAGCGGCGAAAAAAATGAGCAGTTCTTC. Based on the CDR3 plus reference TRBV5-1 and TRBJ2-1, the full variable domain is KAGVTQTPRYLIKTRGQQVTLSCSPISGHRSVSWYQQTPGQGLQFLFEYFSETQRNKGNFPGRFSGRQFSNSRSEMNVSTLELGDSALYLCASSEGSGEKNEQFFGPGTRLTVL.

The chain is built from TRBV5-1 and TRBJ2-3, with TRBD1 as a possible D gene (5 bases). Germline CDR1 reads SGHRS; CDR2 reads YFSETQ. Trimming pared 5 bases from V and 5 bases from J, leaving 12 bases between. The CDR3 has 13 amino acids. For the CDR3, the DNA is TGCGCCAGCAGTCAGGGCGGCCGAGATACGCAGTATTTT. Translation gives CASSQGGRDTQYF.

V is TRBV4-1 and J is TRBJ2-1; 9 nucleotides align to TRBD1. CDR1 is MGHRA, CDR2 YSYEKL, per germline. V gave up 4 bases and J gave up 5 bases; unmatched junction bases: 6. The CDR3 is made up of 15 amino acids. As DNA, the CDR3 is TGCGCCAGCAGCCTACAGGGGGCTGTCCACAATGAGCAGTTCTTC. It specifies CASSLQGAVHNEQFF.

The chain employs TRBV5-1 and TRBJ2-1; 11 positions match TRBD2. Germline V lookup: CDR1 SGHRS, CDR2 YFSETQ. The CDR3 contains 17 residues. The V segment lost 4 bases and the J segment 3 bases; nucleotides outside the gene matches: 9. The CDR3 DNA reads as TGCGCCAGCAGCCGTTATTCCGGGACTAGCGGCTACAATGAGCAGTTCTTC. Its protein product is CASSRYSGTSGYNEQFF.

V gene TRBV5-4 combines with J gene TRBJ2-7; 9 bases match TRBD1. The CDR3 is made up of 15 amino acids. Germline CDR1 reads SGHNT; CDR2 reads YYREEE (reference sequence). V lost 3 bases to trimming and J lost 3 bases; unmatched junction nucleotides: 7. The CDR3 here is CASSSGQGTLYEQYF. In nucleotides, the CDR3 is TGTGCCAGCAGCTCCGGACAGGGGACTCTCTACGAGCAGTACTTC.

CDR3 nucleotide sequence: TGTGCCACTTCAACCGGGACAGCAAGCACCGGGGAGCTGTTTTTT. Protein product: CATSTGTASTGELFF. The chain employs TRBV19 and TRBJ2-2; 7 bases line up with TRBD1. The germline V gene encodes CDR1 LNHDA and CDR2 SQIVND (reference sequence). This CDR3 has 15 amino acids. Losses at the gene ends were 10 bases for V and 4 bases for J; bases not matched to a gene: 12.

The chain joins TRBV15 to TRBJ2-1; 12 nucleotides line up with TRBD1. The germline gives CDR1 LNHNV, CDR2 YYDKDF (reference sequence). V lost 0 bases and J lost 7; bases outside the gene matches: 4. CDR3 length equals 16 residues. DNA of the CDR3: TGTGCCACCAGCAGAGAGGGACAGGGGGCGCGAAATGAGCAGTTCTTC. Translating gives CATSREGQGARNEQFF. The full variable domain, in which reference TRBV15 and TRBJ2-1 provide the parts outside the CDR3, is DAMVIQNPRYQVTQFGKPVTLSCSQTLNHNVMYWYQQKSSQAPKLLFHYYDKDFNNEADTPDNFQSRRPNTSFCFLDIRSPGLGDTAMYLCATSREGQGARNEQFFGPGTRLTVL.

The chain uses TRBV4-1 and TRBJ1-5, with D tentatively TRBD1 (5 bases). This CDR3 has 19 amino acids. V was pared by 0 bases and J by 1 base, with 19 bases between. Germline CDR1 is MGHRA and CDR2 is YSYEKL. Written as DNA, the CDR3 is TGCGCCAGCAGCCAAGACGGCAGGGCAAGCAGCGAGAGCAATCAGCCCCAGCATTTT. Translating it yields CASSQDGRASSESNQPQHF.

The chain has TRBV7-2 and TRBJ2-1; 8 bases align to TRBD2. Germline V gene lookup returns CDR1 SGHTA and CDR2 FQGNSA. J was trimmed by 12 bases and V by 1 base; bases with no gene match: 11. This CDR3 has 15 residues. The CDR3 DNA follows: TGTGCCAGCAGCTTAGGTAGCGGGGAGGCTTGGGCGCAGTTCTTC. It yields the protein CASSLGSGEAWAQFF.

This clone was seen more than once but under ten times. This chain links TRBV5-6 with TRBJ2-7; unclear D gene. Trimming pared 0 bases from V and 0 bases from J, leaving 10 bases between. This CDR3 region has 15 residues. Germline lookup yields CDR1 SGHDT and CDR2 YYEEEE. The CDR3 DNA reads TGTGCCAGCAGCTTGGCCGGGTACCTCTCCTACGAGCAGTACTTC. This gives the protein CASSLAGYLSYEQYF.

V gene TRBV7-2 combines with J gene TRBJ1-2; TRBD1 matches at 9 bases. Trimming cost V 4 bases and J 8 bases; bases outside gene matches: 5. Germline V gene lookup returns CDR1 SGHTA and CDR2 FQGNSA. The CDR3 has 13 amino acids. In nucleotides, the CDR3 is TGTGCCAGCAGCTCGACAGGGGGGTTCGGCTACACCTTC. It is translated as CASSSTGGFGYTF.

V is TRBV28 and J is TRBJ2-5, with TRBD1 matching over 7 bases. V dropped 6 bases and J dropped 2; count of bases not matched to a gene: 9. In germline, CDR1 is MDHEN, CDR2 SYDVKM. CDR3 length: 15 amino acids. CDR3 nucleotides: TGTGCCAGCAGACTCGGGACAGAACAGCAAGAGACCCAGTACTTC. This sequence encodes CASRLGTEQQETQYF.

Ten or more counts support this clone. This chain uses TRBV2 with TRBJ2-7; D not certain. Germline V gives CDR1 SNHLY, CDR2 FYNNEI. The CDR3 runs to 13 residues. V lost 10 bases to trimming and J lost 0 bases, with 13 bases between them. CDR3 DNA: TGTGCCACCACGGCTAGTGACTCCTACGAGCAGTACTTC. Its translation: CATTASDSYEQYF.

V is TRBV6-5 and J is TRBJ2-7; 7 bases agree with TRBD1. The CDR3 covers 12 residues. From germline, CDR1 is MNHEY and CDR2 SVGAGI. The J segment lost 3 bases and the V segment lost 10 bases, leaving 6 bases of the junction unmatched. The CDR3 loop is CAISGQHYEQYF. CDR3 DNA sequence: TGTGCCATCTCGGGACAGCACTACGAGCAGTACTTC.

The genes are TRBV4-2 and TRBJ2-5; D unclear. V was trimmed by 1 base and J by 5 bases, leaving 11 bases between them. The germline V gene encodes CDR1 LGHNA and CDR2 YNFKEQ. The CDR3 consists of 14 residues. The DNA of the CDR3 is TGTGCCAGCAGCCAAGGTCACAGCAGGGAGACCCAGTACTTC. Its translation is CASSQGHSRETQYF.

The chain uses TRBV28 and TRBJ1-2; 10 bases fit TRBD1. CDR3 length equals 14 residues. The ends lost 5 bases at V and 2 bases at J; junction bases unmatched: 2. CDR1 and CDR2 (germline): MDHEN, SYDVKM. CDR3 nucleotides: TGTGCCAGCAGTGCGACAGGGGGCAACTATGGCTACACCTTC. This translates into CASSATGGNYGYTF.

The chain carries TRBV18 and TRBJ1-1; tentatively, D is TRBD1 (6 bases). Looked up from germline, CDR1 is KGHSH and CDR2 is LQKENI. The CDR3 extends over 15 amino acids. Trimming stripped 1 base from V and 1 base from J, with 10 bases between. CDR3 loop: CASSPQGVWNTEAFF. In DNA form, the CDR3 reads TGTGCCAGCTCACCACAGGGGGTTTGGAACACTGAAGCTTTCTTT.

This chain uses TRBV7-9 with TRBJ1-6, with D uncertain. The CDR3 spans 15 residues. Germline V gene lookup returns CDR1 SEHNR and CDR2 FQNEAQ (reference sequence). V shed 3 bases and J shed 7 bases, with 13 bases lying between them. The CDR3 DNA reads as TGTGCCAGCAGCTTGAGCAACGGCGGGAATTCACCCCTCCACTTT. The encoded protein is CASSLSNGGNSPLHF.

The chain recombines TRBV28 with TRBJ1-6; 11 bases are shared with TRBD1. CDR1 and CDR2 (germline): MDHEN, SYDVKM. The junction had 2 bases not matched to a gene; V was cut back by 2 bases and J by 8 bases. The length of the CDR3 is 15 residues. The CDR3 here is CASSLRTGGYSPLHF. The CDR3 nucleotides read TGTGCCAGCAGTTTAAGGACAGGGGGCTATTCACCCCTCCACTTT.

The chain couples TRBV7-2 to TRBJ2-3; 7 nucleotides match TRBD2. Germline CDR1 reads SGHTA; CDR2 reads FQGNSA. The trim removed 5 bases at V and 0 bases at J, leaving 5 bases unmatched. The CDR3 extends over 15 amino acids. The CDR3 protein is CASSPGGSSTDTQYF. The CDR3 coding sequence is TGTGCCAGCAGCCCGGGGGGTTCTAGCACAGATACGCAGTATTTT.

V usage is TRBV5-1 and J usage is TRBJ2-2; D is possibly TRBD1 (6 bases). This CDR3 region has 15 residues. V was pared by 3 bases and J by 0 bases, with 9 bases between. The germline V gene has CDR1 SGHRS and CDR2 YFSETQ. CDR3 protein: CASSSNRANTGELFF. DNA for the CDR3: TGCGCCAGCAGCTCAAACAGGGCGAACACCGGGGAGCTGTTTTTT.

The chain combines TRBV6-2 or TRBV6-3 with TRBJ2-3, with 10 bases matching TRBD2. The germline V gene encodes CDR1 MNHEY and CDR2 SVGEGT. Trimming at V came to 5 bases and at J to 8 bases, leaving 10 bases not matched to a gene. This CDR3 has 15 amino acids. This CDR3 reads CASSPGLAEGGTQYF. CDR3 DNA sequence: TGTGCCAGCAGTCCCGGACTAGCGGAGGGCGGTACGCAGTATTTT.

The genes are TRBV11-2 and TRBJ2-7; D not resolved. CDR1 and CDR2 from the germline V gene are SGHAT and FQNNGV. Trimming left V 5 bases short and J 7 bases short, with 12 bases between. This CDR3 contains 12 residues. Here the CDR3 reads CASSGSLREQYF. For the CDR3, the DNA is TGTGCCAGCAGCGGTTCGCTGCGTGAGCAGTACTTC.

J is TRBJ1-6 and V is TRBV27; D remains ambiguous. The CDR3 sequence is 13 residues long. Trimming took off 1 base at V and 10 bases at J, with 8 bases between the two ends. Per germline, CDR1 MNHEY and CDR2 SMNVEV (reference sequence). This chain's CDR3 is CASSLWADSPLHF. CDR3 nucleotides: TGTGCCAGCAGTTTATGGGCAGACTCACCCCTCCACTTT.

The sample holds many counts of this clone. The chain is built from TRBV5-5 and TRBJ2-5; 7 positions agree with TRBD1. Germline values: CDR1 SGHKS, CDR2 YYEKEE (reference sequence). CDR3 length equals 15 residues. V lost 1 base and J lost 5; bases outside the gene matches: 8. The CDR3 sequence is CASSLNQGVWETQYF. The CDR3 DNA reads as TGTGCCAGCAGCTTGAATCAGGGGGTGTGGGAGACCCAGTACTTC.

The gene calls are TRBV5-1 and TRBJ1-5; the D is unclear. V lost 0 bases and J lost 5, with 12 bases in between. This CDR3 comprises 15 residues. Germline V lookup: CDR1 SGHRS, CDR2 YFSETQ. Here the CDR3 DNA reads TGCGCCAGCAGCTTGGGAGTTCTAGAGGATCAGCCCCAGCATTTT. Protein: CASSLGVLEDQPQHF.